A selection of T cell receptor beta chains follows, all from one sample in a study of cytomegalovirus exposure and HLA in healthy donors. Here immunoSEQ multiplex PCR was the method, and the copy in TCRdb shows in-frame clones only, minus some. The sample has over 50,000 clones; roughly 80% are singletons. The sequencing sample was made of PBMCs. The source is a middle-aged man in good health and CMV-seronegative. CDR3s include the opening cysteine and the closing phenylalanine or tryptophan. D genes are given only for firm matches. Size tells how often a clone was seen (once, few, many) or the class of an expanded clone, and some rows leave it out.

TRBD2	TRBV6-6	once	TRBJ2-1	CASSSGLADSNEQFF	TGTGCCAGCAGTTCGGGACTAGCTGACTCCAATGAGCAGTTCTTC
-	TRBV5-1	-	TRBJ1-5	CASSSSGNLSNQPQHF	TGCGCCAGCAGCTCCTCCGGGAACCTTAGCAATCAGCCCCAGCATTTT
TRBD2	TRBV5-4	few	TRBJ2-5	CASSRVGREAETQYF	TGTGCCAGCAGCCGGGTAGGGAGGGAGGCCGAGACCCAGTACTTC
TRBD2	TRBV11-3	once	TRBJ2-2	CASSPRTSGDTGELFF	TGTGCCAGCAGCCCCCGAACTAGCGGGGACACCGGGGAGCTGTTTTTT
-	TRBV6-1	-	TRBJ1-5	CASSLQSGNQPQHF	TGTGCCAGCAGTCTCCAGTCTGGCAATCAGCCCCAGCATTTT
-	TRBV2	-	TRBJ2-2	CASRAGGGGPGELFF	TGTGCCAGCAGGGCCGGGGGAGGCGGACCCGGGGAGCTGTTTTTT
-	TRBV15	-	TRBJ2-3	CATSPNPGSPTDTQYF	TGTGCCACATCACCAAACCCAGGCAGCCCCACAGATACGCAGTATTTT
-	TRBV9	-	TRBJ2-1	CASSVGGQGEQFF	TGTGCCAGCAGCGTGGGGGGTCAAGGTGAGCAGTTCTTC
TRBD2	TRBV19	-	TRBJ2-7	CASSEFGEGGREQYF	TGTGCCAGTAGTGAATTTGGGGAGGGTGGACGCGAGCAGTACTTC
-	TRBV2	-	TRBJ1-2	CASSRDTTNYGYTF	TGTGCCTCTTCCCGGGACACTACGAACTATGGCTACACCTTC
-	TRBV15	-	TRBJ1-1	CATSRDVRLEAFF	TGTGCCACCAGCAGAGATGTCCGACTTGAAGCTTTCTTT
-	TRBV7-2	-	TRBJ2-1	CASSLDSSYNEQFF	TGTGCCAGCAGCTTGGACAGCTCCTACAATGAGCAGTTCTTC
-	TRBV30	once	TRBJ1-1	CAWSVGHRNTEAFF	TGTGCCTGGAGTGTAGGACACCGGAACACTGAAGCTTTCTTT
TRBD2	TRBV6-1	-	TRBJ2-3	CASSEGAGGTQYF	TGTGCCAGCAGCGAGGGAGCGGGGGGAACGCAGTATTTT
TRBD1	TRBV19	few	TRBJ1-6	CASSDRVGNSPLHF	TGTGCCAGTAGCGACAGGGTAGGGAATTCACCCCTCCACTTT
TRBD1	TRBV18	-	TRBJ2-6	CASSPQGAGGANVLTF	TGTGCCAGCTCACCCCAGGGGGCAGGTGGGGCCAACGTCCTGACTTTC
TRBD2	TRBV27	once	TRBJ2-3	CASSSAGLAGGNTQYF	TGTGCCAGCAGTTCCGCGGGACTAGCGGGGGGGAATACGCAGTATTTT
TRBD1	TRBV5-1	-	TRBJ1-1	CASSQSGTDTNTEAFF	TGCGCCAGCAGCCAGTCCGGGACAGATACTAACACTGAAGCTTTCTTT
TRBD1	TRBV29-1	-	TRBJ2-5	CSVEPGQGIVQETQYF	TGCAGCGTTGAGCCGGGACAGGGGATAGTCCAAGAGACCCAGTACTTC
-	TRBV4-2	-	TRBJ2-3	CASSQWRSSSDTQYF	TGTGCCAGCAGCCAGTGGCGTAGCAGTTCAGATACGCAGTATTTT
-	TRBV30	-	TRBJ2-3	CAWSVASSLSTDTQYF	TGTGCCTGGAGTGTAGCTAGCTCTTTAAGCACAGATACGCAGTATTTT
TRBD1	TRBV30	-	TRBJ2-7	CASSEGASYEQYF	TGTGCCTCGAGTGAGGGGGCCTCCTACGAGCAGTACTTC
-	TRBV6-1	-	TRBJ1-3	CASSEALGQNSGNTTYF	TGTGCCAGCAGTGAAGCGCTGGGGCAGAACTCTGGAAACACCACATATTTT
-	TRBV6-1	-	TRBJ1-2	CASDFTTNYGYTF	TGTGCCAGTGACTTCACAACTAACTATGGCTACACCTTC
-	TRBV6-5	-	TRBJ1-5	CASSYSQPSNQPQHF	TGTGCCAGCAGTTACTCACAGCCTAGCAATCAGCCCCAGCATTTT
-	TRBV5-4	-	TRBJ2-7	CASSLGTETSSWGGEQYF	TGTGCCAGCAGCTTGGGGACGGAGACTAGTTCGTGGGGTGGAGAGCAGTACTTC
-	TRBV11-2	-	TRBJ1-4	CASSHPGRGNEKLFF	TGTGCCAGCAGCCACCCCGGGCGGGGGAATGAAAAACTGTTTTTT
TRBD1	TRBV7-2	-	TRBJ1-6	CASSPRQGGNSPLHF	TGTGCCAGCAGCCCCCGACAGGGCGGGAATTCACCCCTCCACTTT
TRBD1	TRBV25-1	-	TRBJ2-5	CASSGGWTGAGEAQYF	TGTGCCAGCAGTGGGGGTTGGACAGGGGCGGGAGAGGCCCAGTACTTC
TRBD1	TRBV10-2	-	TRBJ2-2	CASSEGWQGVGTGELFF	TGCGCCAGCAGTGAGGGTTGGCAGGGGGTCGGCACCGGGGAGCTGTTTTTT
-	TRBV6-1	-	TRBJ1-2	CASSGSGRAHGYTF	TGTGCCAGCAGTGGATCGGGCAGGGCCCATGGCTACACCTTC
-	TRBV5-1	-	TRBJ2-5	CASSLEWGNQETQYF	TGCGCCAGCAGCTTGGAGTGGGGCAACCAAGAGACCCAGTACTTC
TRBD1	TRBV6-1	-	TRBJ1-2	CASSKYRGSDYGYTF	TGTGCCAGCAGTAAGTACAGGGGTAGCGACTATGGCTACACCTTC
-	TRBV7-9	-	TRBJ1-4	CASSLAPELGRDEKLFF	TGTGCCAGCAGCTTAGCCCCAGAGTTAGGGAGGGATGAAAAACTGTTTTTT
-	TRBV15	-	TRBJ1-2	CATSKGGFNYGYTF	TGTGCCACCAGCAAGGGGGGGTTTAACTATGGCTACACCTTC
-	TRBV4-3	-	TRBJ1-2	CASSQEGGASGYGYTF	TGCGCCAGCAGCCAAGAGGGGGGGGCCTCAGGTTATGGCTACACCTTC
-	TRBV30	-	TRBJ1-2	CAWRAGRINYGYTF	TGTGCCTGGAGAGCAGGGCGAATAAACTATGGCTACACCTTC
-	TRBV7-8	once	TRBJ1-1	CASSSYRDTEAFF	TGTGCCAGCAGCTCTTACAGGGACACTGAAGCTTTCTTT
-	TRBV7-2	-	TRBJ2-1	CASSLGRVRGNEQFF	TGTGCCAGCAGCTTAGGCAGGGTTAGGGGCAATGAGCAGTTCTTC
TRBD1	TRBV5-1	-	TRBJ1-1	CASSLVPGQGFMNTEAFF	TGCGCCAGCAGCTTGGTTCCGGGACAGGGATTCATGAACACTGAAGCTTTCTTT
-	TRBV28	-	TRBJ2-5	CASSPPGDKETQYF	TGTGCCAGCAGTCCACCAGGGGATAAGGAGACCCAGTACTTC
-	TRBV7-9	-	TRBJ2-5	CASSLGWVQGQETQYF	TGTGCCAGCAGCTTAGGGTGGGTGCAGGGACAAGAGACCCAGTACTTC
-	TRBV7-2	-	TRBJ1-3	CASSRRGANTIYF	TGTGCCAGCAGCCGGAGGGGAGCAAACACCATATATTTT
-	TRBV30	once	TRBJ2-1	CAWSRSRDEQFF	TGTGCCTGGAGCCGATCCAGGGATGAGCAGTTCTTC
TRBD2	TRBV5-1	-	TRBJ2-1	CASSSGTSGPNEQFF	TGCGCCAGCAGCTCCGGGACTAGCGGACCCAATGAGCAGTTCTTC
-	TRBV7-3	-	TRBJ1-2	CASSIDGQRNYGYTF	TGTGCCAGCAGCATTGATGGACAGAGAAACTATGGCTACACCTTC
-	TRBV5-6	-	TRBJ1-2	CASSGSGTAGKYSYTF	TGTGCCAGCAGCGGATCCGGGACGGCGGGGAAGTATAGCTACACCTTC
TRBD1	TRBV9	-	TRBJ2-3	CASSASPRGDTQYF	TGTGCCAGCAGCGCCTCACCCAGGGGGGATACGCAGTATTTT
-	TRBV30	-	TRBJ2-1	CAWADRDEQFF	TGTGCCTGGGCCGATCGCGATGAGCAGTTCTTC